This record looks at one T cell receptor (beta chain) sequence and its context. Its antigen is still unknown. These data come from a study of blood T cells in healthy people across ages. At the level of the study: Capture via template switching afforded approximately one barcoded beta molecule per two T cells. Overall study results and limits: When set beside aged donors, long-lived donors presented more naive CD4+ cells and higher diversity.

Using a J-beta primer mix together with a sample-barcoded 5' primer, a second PCR was run for roughly 6 to 12 cycles. TCRdb used MiXCR to reprocess the 5' RACE reads, holding one entry per CDR3 protein. The table includes 650,000 to 950,000 distinct CDR3 sequences, approximately 48% detected once. The V and J ends lost 0 bases and 2 bases respectively, with 9 bases between them. The length of the CDR3 is 15 residues. In germline, CDR1 is SGDLS, CDR2 YYNGEE. The V and J genes are TRBV9 and TRBJ1-3, with D possibly being TRBD1 (5 bases). Sequencing used blood. The receptor was isolated from a man in his sixties in good health. The CDR3 is CASSVGGETGNTIYF. Written as DNA, the CDR3 is TGTGCCAGCAGCGTAGGGGGGGAGACTGGAAACACCATATATTTT.